The T cell receptor (beta chain) described here comes from a study of blood T cell repertoires in COVID-19. Study in general: Samples came from the United States, Italy and Spain, spanning acute and convalescent COVID-19. T cells, B-cell-depleted T cells, or PBMCs provided the cDNA or gDNA that served as material.

Authors' processing steps: Reference gene primer amplification gave estimated nucleated cell counts. The assay was immunoSEQ multiplex PCR, and TCRdb's table has in-frame clones only and misses some. The V and J calls and clone size come from that table; D and trimming were worked out from the DNA. The repertoire includes around 250,000 clones, 80% to 90% of them detected once, and roughly 8.7% sits in the top ten. Between the trimmed V and J ends, which lost 4 bases and 6 bases, there was a span of 16 bases. CDR3 length: 14 amino acids. The V gene's germline CDR1 is SGHKS and CDR2 YYEKEE (reference sequence).

The V gene is TRBV5-5, the J gene TRBJ1-2; TRBD1 might be the D (6 bases). This sequence originates from a middle-aged man with active or convalescent COVID-19. Sequenced: peripheral blood. CDR3 in amino acids: CASSPVGGRNGYTF. The CDR3 DNA is TGTGCCAGCAGCCCGGTGGGGGGGCGGAATGGCTACACCTTC.